Listed here is a single TCR beta chain. Germline CDR1 reads MNHGY; CDR2 reads SVAAGI. Trimming pared 11 bases from V and 0 bases from J, leaving 13 bases between. The CDR3 spans 13 residues. The data are from a study of blood T cell repertoires in COVID-19. TCRdb's copy holds only in-frame clones and misses some; the assay was immunoSEQ multiplex PCR. The sample holds just over 250,000 clones, more than 85% seen once. The rearrangement links TRBV6-9 to TRBJ1-1; D uncertain. The sample consisted of peripheral blood. The receptor's source is a young adult with COVID-19, enrolled during active disease. The CDR3 reads CAPRRIVNTEAFF. As DNA, the CDR3 is TGTGCCCCCCGGAGGATAGTGAACACTGAAGCTTTCTTT.